The clone carrying this T cell receptor (beta chain) was seen more than once but under ten times. Its cognate antigen is unknown. The sample belongs to a study of T-cell memory formation after mild COVID-19. Regarding the study as a whole: Researchers found some responding clones in pre-infection memory, a sign that cross-reactive memory joined. Of the contracting clones, CD4+ ones lay mainly in CM and EM, and CD8+ ones in EMRA. Day 15 to 85 contracting clones showed balanced CD4/CD8; later expanders leaned CD4+.

TCR alpha and TCR beta cDNA libraries carrying sample barcodes and UMIs were produced by 5'RACE using constant-segment primers. Each CDR3 protein is one row after TCRdb ran MiXCR on the 5' RACE reads. The table records hundreds of thousands of distinct CDR3 sequences, 12% to 15% of them present only once. Germline V gene data show CDR1 as MNHEY and CDR2 as SVGAGI. After removal of 0 bases from V and 0 bases from J, the junction contained 6 bases not matched to a gene. This CDR3 is 18 amino acids long. The sample consisted of PBMCs or a T cell subset sorted from them (not recorded which). This TCR was sampled from a man between 18 and 35 years old who had mild COVID-19 (a few samples of this study predate the infection). Cell type and time point are not known. The chain carries TRBV6-5 and TRBJ2-4; 9 bases agree with TRBD1. As DNA, the CDR3 is TGTGCCAGCAGTTACTCGGGGACAGGGCGGGGAGCCAAAAACATTCAGTACTTC. Its protein product is CASSYSGTGRGAKNIQYF.